This T cell receptor (beta chain) derives from a study of PD-1 blockade in classical Hodgkin lymphoma. Across the study: The nivolumab dose that patients received was 3 mg/kg, given intravenously every 2 weeks.

The CDR3 contains 16 residues. V lost 0 bases to trimming and J lost 4 bases, with 13 bases between them. The V gene's germline CDR1 is SGHTA and CDR2 FQGNSA. The sample's time point: cycle 4 day 1 (C4D1), after 6 weeks of nivolumab. Brentuximab vedotin exposure varied, and every patient relapsed after autologous stem cell transplantation. Profiled with immunoSEQ multiplex PCR; TCRdb holds only in-frame clones, not every one. The data hold tens of thousands of clones, with roughly nine tenths observed a single time. This clone was recorded a few times. The antigen is unknown. Points from the study as a whole: As was reported, newly diagnosed patients showed lower baseline TCR diversity than healthy donors did. Unlike CD8+ TCR diversity, which did not rise significantly by C4D1, CD4+ TCR diversity did. Complete responders started with a diversity level that resembled newly diagnosed patients at baseline.

The J gene is TRBJ1-3, the V gene TRBV7-2; no definite D call. This receptor was taken from a human donor with classical Hodgkin lymphoma. The sample consisted of peripheral blood mononuclear cells (PBMCs), taken before the fourth cycle of nivolumab. The CDR3 coding sequence is TGTGCCAGCAGCTTAGCAGCCGGGTTACAAGGAAACACCATATATTTT. The encoded protein is CASSLAAGLQGNTIYF.